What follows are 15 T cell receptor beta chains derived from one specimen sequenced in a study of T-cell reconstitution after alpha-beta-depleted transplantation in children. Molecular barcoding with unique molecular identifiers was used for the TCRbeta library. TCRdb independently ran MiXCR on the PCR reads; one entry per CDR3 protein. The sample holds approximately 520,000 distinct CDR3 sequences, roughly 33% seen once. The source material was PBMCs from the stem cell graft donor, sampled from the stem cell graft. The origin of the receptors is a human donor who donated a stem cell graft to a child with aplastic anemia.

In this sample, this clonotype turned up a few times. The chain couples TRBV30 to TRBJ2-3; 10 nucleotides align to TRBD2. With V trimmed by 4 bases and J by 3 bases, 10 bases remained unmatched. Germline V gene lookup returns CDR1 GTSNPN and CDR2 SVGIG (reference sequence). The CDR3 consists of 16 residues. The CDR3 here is CAWKRLAGERTDTQYF. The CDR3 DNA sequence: TGTGCCTGGAAACGGCTAGCGGGAGAAAGAACAGATACGCAGTATTTT.

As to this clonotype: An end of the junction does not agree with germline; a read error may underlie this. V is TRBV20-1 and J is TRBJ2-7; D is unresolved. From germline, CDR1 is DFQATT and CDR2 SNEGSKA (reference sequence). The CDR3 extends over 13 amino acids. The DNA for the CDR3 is TGCATTGCTAGGCGAGTACAGACCAACGAGCAGTACTTC. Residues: CIARRVQTNEQYF.

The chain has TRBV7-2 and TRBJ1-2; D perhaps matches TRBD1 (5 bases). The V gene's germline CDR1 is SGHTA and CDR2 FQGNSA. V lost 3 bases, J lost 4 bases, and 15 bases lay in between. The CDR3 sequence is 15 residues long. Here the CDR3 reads CASSLMAGLAYGYTF. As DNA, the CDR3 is TGTGCCAGCAGCTTGATGGCAGGGCTTGCCTATGGCTACACCTTC. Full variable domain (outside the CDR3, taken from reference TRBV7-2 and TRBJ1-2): GAGVSQSPSNKVTEKGKDVELRCDPISGHTALYWYRQSLGQGLEFLIYFQGNSAPDKSGLPSDRFSAERTGGSVSTLTIQRTQQEDSAVYLCASSLMAGLAYGYTFGSGTRLTVV.

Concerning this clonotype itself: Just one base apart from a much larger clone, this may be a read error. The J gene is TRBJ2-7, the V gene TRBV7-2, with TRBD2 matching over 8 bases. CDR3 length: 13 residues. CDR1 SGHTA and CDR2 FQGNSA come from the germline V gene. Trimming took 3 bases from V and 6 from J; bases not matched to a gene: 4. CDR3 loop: CASSFGGESEQYF. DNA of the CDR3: TGTGCCAGCAGCTTCGGGGGGGAAAGCGAGCAGTACTTC. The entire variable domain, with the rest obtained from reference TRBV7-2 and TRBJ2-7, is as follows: GAGVSQSPSNKVTEKGKDVELRCDPISGHTALYWYRQSLGQGLEFLIYFQGNSAPDKSGLPSDRFSAERTGGSVSTLTIQRTQQEDSAVYLCASSFGGESEQYFGPGTRLTVT.

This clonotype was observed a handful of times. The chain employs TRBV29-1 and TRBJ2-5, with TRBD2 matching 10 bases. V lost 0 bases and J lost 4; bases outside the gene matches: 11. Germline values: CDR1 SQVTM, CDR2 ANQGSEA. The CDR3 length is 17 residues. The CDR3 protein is CSVEEVLGLAGAETQYF. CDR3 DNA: TGCAGCGTTGAAGAAGTCCTTGGCCTAGCGGGAGCAGAGACCCAGTACTTC.

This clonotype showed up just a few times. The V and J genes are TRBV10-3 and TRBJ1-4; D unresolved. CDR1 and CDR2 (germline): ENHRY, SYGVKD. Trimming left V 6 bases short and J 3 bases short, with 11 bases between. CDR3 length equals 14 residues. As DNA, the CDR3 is TGTGCCATCAGGGATTCCAGATCTAATGAAAAACTGTTTTTT. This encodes CAIRDSRSNEKLFF.

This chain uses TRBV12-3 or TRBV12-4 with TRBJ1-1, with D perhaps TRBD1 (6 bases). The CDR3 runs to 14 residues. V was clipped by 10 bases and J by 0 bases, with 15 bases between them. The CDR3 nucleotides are TGTGCCACCCGCTTTGGACAGTTGAACACTGAAGCTTTCTTT. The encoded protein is CATRFGQLNTEAFF.

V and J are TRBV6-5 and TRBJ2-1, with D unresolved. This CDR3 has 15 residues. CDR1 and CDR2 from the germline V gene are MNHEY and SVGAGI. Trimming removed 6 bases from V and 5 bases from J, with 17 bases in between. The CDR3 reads CASSSSLGSHNEQFF. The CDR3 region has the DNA TGTGCCAGCAGCTCCTCCCTCGGGTCCCACAATGAGCAGTTCTTC.

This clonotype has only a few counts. CDR3 residues: CASSRRVTSGTTGELFF. Written as DNA, the CDR3 is TGTGCCAGCAGCCGGCGAGTGACTAGCGGGACCACCGGGGAGCTGTTTTTT. The chain is built from TRBV11-3 and TRBJ2-2; 11 bases are shared with TRBD2. The CDR3 spans 17 residues. Germline CDR1 is SGHNT and CDR2 is YENEEA. Trimming cost V 5 bases and J 4 bases; bases outside gene matches: 9.

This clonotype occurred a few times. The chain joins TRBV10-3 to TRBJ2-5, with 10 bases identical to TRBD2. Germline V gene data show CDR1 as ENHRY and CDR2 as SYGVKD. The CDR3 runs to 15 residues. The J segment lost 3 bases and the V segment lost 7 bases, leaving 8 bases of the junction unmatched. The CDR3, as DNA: TGTGCCATCAAGGAGCGGGAGGGCCTGGAAGAGACCCAGTACTTC. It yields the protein CAIKEREGLEETQYF.

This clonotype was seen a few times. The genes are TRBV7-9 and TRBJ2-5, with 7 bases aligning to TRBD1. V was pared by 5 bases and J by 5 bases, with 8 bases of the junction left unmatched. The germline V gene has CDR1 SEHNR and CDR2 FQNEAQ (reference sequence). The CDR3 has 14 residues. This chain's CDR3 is CASSLIRGQETQYF. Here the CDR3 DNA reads TGTGCCAGCAGCCTTATAAGGGGGCAGGAGACCCAGTACTTC.

The DNA of the CDR3 is TGCAGCGTTCTATCTACTATAGCCAAAAACATTCAGTACTTC. This sequence encodes CSVLSTIAKNIQYF. This sequence joins TRBV29-1 and TRBJ2-4; unclear D gene. The CDR3 has 14 amino acids. CDR1 and CDR2 from the germline V gene are SQVTM and ANQGSEA. Trimming stripped 5 bases from V and 0 bases from J, with 11 bases between.

CDR3 bases: TGTGCCAGCAGGGGAGGGACTAGCGGCCCCTACGAGCAGTACGTC. Its translation: CASRGGTSGPYEQYV. This chain links TRBV6-2 or TRBV6-3 with TRBJ2-7, with 11 bases identical to TRBD2. CDR3 length equals 15 residues. The V segment lost 6 bases and the J segment 2 bases; nucleotides outside the gene matches: 6. CDR1 MNHEY and CDR2 SVGEGT come from the germline V gene.

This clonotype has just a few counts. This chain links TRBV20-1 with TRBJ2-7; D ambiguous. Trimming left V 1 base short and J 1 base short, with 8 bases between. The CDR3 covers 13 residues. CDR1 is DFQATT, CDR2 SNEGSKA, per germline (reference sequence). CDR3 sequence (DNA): TGCAGTGCTAGAGTCGGGCAGTCCTACGAGCAGTACTTC. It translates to CSARVGQSYEQYF.

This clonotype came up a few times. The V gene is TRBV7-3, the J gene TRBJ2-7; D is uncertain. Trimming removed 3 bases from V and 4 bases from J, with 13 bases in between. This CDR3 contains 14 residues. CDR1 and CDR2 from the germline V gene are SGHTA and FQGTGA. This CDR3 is CASSFGPAPYEQYF. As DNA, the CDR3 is TGTGCCAGCAGCTTTGGACCAGCTCCATACGAGCAGTACTTC. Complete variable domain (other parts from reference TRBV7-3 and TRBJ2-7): GAGVSQTPSNKVTEKGKYVELRCDPISGHTALYWYRQSLGQGPEFLIYFQGTGAADDSGLPNDRFFAVRPEGSVSTLKIQRTERGDSAVYLCASSFGPAPYEQYFGPGTRLTVT.